This T cell receptor beta chain emerged from a study of beta chain features in type 1 diabetes. Study-wide points: Equally in patients and controls, PCR might preferentially amplify shorter templates. Researchers report that Type 1 diabetes patients had moderately but significantly shorter TCRB CDR3s across all four CD4+ subsets.

The CDR3 runs 15 residues. V trimming: 5 bases; J trimming: 5 bases; junction bases outside the gene matches: 9. Germline loops: CDR1 SGHTA, CDR2 FQGNSA. Comments on this clone: What it binds is unknown.

What was sequenced were expressed TCRB transcripts, since all of the isolated RNA had been reverse transcribed. Measured with immunoSEQ multiplex PCR; TCRdb has only the in-frame clones, and not every one. Of 300,000 or so clones in the sample, 13% were seen once. The clonotype originates from a woman aged 18-29 years with type 1 diabetes. Sequencing used naive CD4+ T cells from blood. V gene TRBV7-2 combines with J gene TRBJ2-5; 9 nucleotides line up with TRBD1. CDR3 bases: TGTGCCAGCAGCCCGGACAGGGGCGCCTGGGAGACCCAGTACTTC. This translates into CASSPDRGAWETQYF.